A single sample is the source of the 16 T cell receptor beta chains below, sequenced in a study of radiotherapy plus CTLA-4 blockade in lung cancer. The data were produced by immunoSEQ multiplex PCR, yet TCRdb's version contains in-frame clones alone and is incomplete. The sample shows fewer than 75,000 clones, around nine tenths of them seen only once. This material consisted of peripheral blood, taken from a patient treated with radiotherapy plus ipilimumab. Every receptor here comes from a human donor with non-small cell lung cancer that progressed on radiotherapy plus ipilimumab.

This clone has only one observation. The chain carries TRBV6-1 and TRBJ1-3; D is undetermined. V was clipped by 0 bases and J by 0 bases, with 12 bases between them. Germline CDR1 is MNHNS and CDR2 is SASEGT. This CDR3 spans 17 amino acids. The DNA of the CDR3 is TGTGCCAGCAGTGAAGCGGCAGTCCCGAGCTCTGGAAACACCATATATTTT. As protein: CASSEAAVPSSGNTIYF.

The chain carries TRBV7-9 and TRBJ1-2; D gene ambiguous. Trimming took off 3 bases at V and 3 bases at J, with 26 bases between the two ends. This CDR3 comprises 19 residues. The germline CDR1 and CDR2 sequences are SEHNR and FQNEAQ (reference sequence). CDR3 sequence reads: CASSFSLGRSWSTDYGYTF. The CDR3, as DNA: TGTGCCAGCAGCTTTTCTTTGGGCAGGTCGTGGTCCACTGACTATGGCTACACCTTC.

The rearrangement links TRBV10-3 to TRBJ1-1; 8 nucleotides align to TRBD1. Germline V CDR1 and CDR2: ENHRY, SYGVKD. The CDR3 consists of 14 residues. Germline trimming cut 6 bases from V and 3 bases from J; bases unmatched to any gene: 6. CDR3 amino acids: CAISETGAHTEAFF. CDR3 DNA sequence: TGTGCCATCAGCGAGACAGGGGCTCACACTGAAGCTTTCTTT.

This sequence joins TRBV19 and TRBJ2-7; maybe TRBD1 (7 bases). CDR1 LNHDA and CDR2 SQIVND come from the germline V gene (reference sequence). Trimming shortened V by 3 bases and J by 3 bases, and 12 bases separated the two germline ends. CDR3 size: 14 residues. This CDR3 reads CASSIQGGGYEQYF. As DNA, the CDR3 is TGTGCCAGTAGTATTCAGGGGGGCGGCTACGAGCAGTACTTC.

This clone showed up just a few times. The rearrangement uses TRBV6-6 and TRBJ1-2; a possible D gene is TRBD1 (6 bases). Between the trimmed V and J ends, which lost 2 bases and 0 bases, there was a span of 10 bases. From germline, CDR1 is MNHNY and CDR2 SVGAGI (reference sequence). CDR3 length equals 15 residues. For the CDR3, the DNA is TGTGCCAGCAGTTACAGTCAGGGGCCTAACTATGGCTACACCTTC. Protein: CASSYSQGPNYGYTF.

The chain combines TRBV15 with TRBJ1-3, with unresolved D. V lost 0 bases and J 3 bases, leaving 6 bases between the germline ends. The V gene's germline CDR1 is LNHNV and CDR2 YYDKDF (reference sequence). The CDR3 has 14 residues. CDR3 residues: CATSRDRLGNTIYF. The CDR3, as DNA: TGTGCCACCAGCAGAGATCGTCTTGGAAACACCATATATTTT. The full variable domain, in which reference TRBV15 and TRBJ1-3 provide the parts outside the CDR3, is DAMVIQNPRYQVTQFGKPVTLSCSQTLNHNVMYWYQQKSSQAPKLLFHYYDKDFNNEADTPDNFQSRRPNTSFCFLDIRSPGLGDTAMYLCATSRDRLGNTIYFGEGSWLTVV.

This chain joins TRBV10-3 and TRBJ2-3; weak D call: TRBD2 (7 bases). Germline CDR1 reads ENHRY; CDR2 reads SYGVKD. The CDR3 totals 11 residues. Deletions cut 10 bases from V and 4 bases from J, with 9 bases between. The CDR3 sequence: CATRGPDTQYF. CDR3 in DNA: TGTGCCACGCGGGGGCCAGATACGCAGTATTTT.

V usage is TRBV2 and J usage is TRBJ1-5, with D unresolved. This CDR3 is 13 amino acids long. Trimming left V 7 bases short and J 6 bases short, with 13 bases between. The V gene's germline CDR1 is SNHLY and CDR2 FYNNEI. This CDR3 is CASTFSETQPQHF. DNA of the CDR3: TGTGCCAGCACATTCAGTGAAACTCAGCCCCAGCATTTT.

This clone was seen a single time. The CDR3 DNA is TGTGCCAGCAGTTTTTGGGCCAACACCGGGGAGCTGTTTTTT. This gives the protein CASSFWANTGELFF. The J gene is TRBJ2-2, the V gene TRBV27; no definite D call. In germline, CDR1 is MNHEY, CDR2 SMNVEV (reference sequence). This CDR3 region has 14 residues. V was clipped by 3 bases and J by 2 bases, with 7 bases between them.

The chain employs TRBV18 and TRBJ2-5, with TRBD2 as a possible D gene (6 bases). Germline values: CDR1 KGHSH, CDR2 LQKENI. The V end lost 10 bases, the J end lost 3 bases, and 12 bases lay between the germline ends. CDR3 length equals 12 residues. CDR3 sequence (DNA): TGTGCCACCTCCGGAGGGGAAGAGACCCAGTACTTC. Translating gives CATSGGEETQYF.

The rearrangement uses TRBV9 and TRBJ2-2; 7 bases map to TRBD2. This CDR3 has 14 residues. The germline CDR1 and CDR2 sequences are SGDLS and YYNGEE. The junction had 1 base not matched to a gene; V was cut back by 3 bases and J by 2 bases. The CDR3 region has the DNA TGTGCCAGCAGCGAGACTAGCAACACCGGGGAGCTGTTTTTT. Amino acid sequence: CASSETSNTGELFF.

This rearrangement joins TRBV4-1 to TRBJ1-2; the D gene is possibly TRBD1 (5 bases). The CDR3 is 14 residues long. Trimming shortened V by 0 bases and J by 7 bases, and 12 bases separated the two germline ends. Germline loops: CDR1 MGHRA, CDR2 YSYEKL. CDR3 nucleotides: TGCGCCAGCAGCCAAGAGGGCGGGGCCCTTGGCTACACCTTC. It is translated as CASSQEGGALGYTF.

The sample holds a few counts of this clone. This chain links TRBV27 with TRBJ2-1, with 8 nucleotides matching TRBD2. This CDR3 spans 14 amino acids. CDR1 is MNHEY and CDR2 is SMNVEV in the germline V gene (reference sequence). The V gene end was trimmed by 11 bases and the J gene end by 4 bases; junction bases not matched to a gene: 10. Here the CDR3 reads CACARASGYNEQFF. Here the CDR3 DNA reads TGTGCCTGCGCCCGGGCTAGCGGGTACAATGAGCAGTTCTTC.

The chain joins TRBV14 to TRBJ2-1; D is possibly TRBD1 or TRBD2 (5 bases each). Germline values: CDR1 SGHDN, CDR2 FVKESK. The CDR3 length is 14 residues. Deletions cut 3 bases from V and 6 bases from J, with 12 bases between. The CDR3 nucleotides read TGTGCCAGCAGCCATAGAGGGGTTTTCAATGAGCAGTTCTTC. This gives the protein CASSHRGVFNEQFF.

The chain has TRBV29-1 and TRBJ1-2; D gene ambiguous. The CDR3 runs 15 residues. Trimming shortened V by 4 bases and J by 6 bases, and 21 bases separated the two germline ends. Germline CDR1 reads SQVTM; CDR2 reads ANQGSEA. The CDR3 reads CSVVFEGVWWDGYTF. In nucleotides, the CDR3 is TGCAGCGTTGTCTTCGAGGGAGTGTGGTGGGATGGCTACACCTTC.

The rearrangement uses TRBV9 and TRBJ1-3, with D possibly TRBD1 on 5 matching bases. This CDR3 has 14 residues. Trimming left V 2 bases short and J 3 bases short, with 9 bases between. CDR1 and CDR2 from the germline V gene are SGDLS and YYNGEE. The CDR3 region is CASSVGGYGNTIYF. For the CDR3, the DNA is TGTGCCAGCAGCGTTGGGGGGTATGGAAACACCATATATTTT.